This entry concerns a single T cell receptor beta chain. These data are taken from a study of T cell changes during pregnancy in multiple sclerosis. Some clones are missing from TCRdb's copy, which holds only in-frame ones; the method was immunoSEQ multiplex PCR. Here the sample spans some 80,000 clones, approximately 93% being singletons. The ends were cut back, 0 bases at V and 8 bases at J, with 9 bases in the middle. CDR3 size: 13 residues. The germline V gene has CDR1 SGHRS and CDR2 YFSETQ. The specimen comprised CD4+ T cells from peripheral blood mononuclear cells, sampled after pregnancy. J is TRBJ2-1 and V is TRBV5-1; D unclear. The receptor comes from a female donor with multiple sclerosis, enrolled in a pregnancy study. The CDR3 spells CASSLATSYEQFF. CDR3 in DNA: TGCGCCAGCAGCTTGGCGACTTCATATGAGCAGTTCTTC. The variable domain in full, completed from reference TRBV5-1 and TRBJ2-1, reads KAGVTQTPRYLIKTRGQQVTLSCSPISGHRSVSWYQQTPGQGLQFLFEYFSETQRNKGNFPGRFSGRQFSNSRSEMNVSTLELGDSALYLCASSLATSYEQFFGPGTRLTVL.